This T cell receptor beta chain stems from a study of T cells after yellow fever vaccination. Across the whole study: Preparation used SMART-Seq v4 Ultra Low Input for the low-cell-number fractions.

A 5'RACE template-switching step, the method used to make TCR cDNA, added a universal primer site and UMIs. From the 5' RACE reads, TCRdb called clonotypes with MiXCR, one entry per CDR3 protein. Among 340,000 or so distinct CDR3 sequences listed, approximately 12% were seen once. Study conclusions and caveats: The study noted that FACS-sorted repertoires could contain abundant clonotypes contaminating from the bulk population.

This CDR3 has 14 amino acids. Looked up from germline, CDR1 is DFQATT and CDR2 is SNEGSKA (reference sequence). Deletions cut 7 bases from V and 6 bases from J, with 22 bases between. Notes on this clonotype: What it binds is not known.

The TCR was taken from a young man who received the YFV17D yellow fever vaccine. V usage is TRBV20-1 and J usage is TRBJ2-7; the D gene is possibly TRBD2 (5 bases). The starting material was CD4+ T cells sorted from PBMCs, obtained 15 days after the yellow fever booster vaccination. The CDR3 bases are TGCAGTGTGATTTCCCCGGGAAAAAAGTCCGAGCAGTACTTC. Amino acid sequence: CSVISPGKKSEQYF.